The 10 T cell receptor beta chains reported below all come from one sample, sequenced in a study of control samples from healthy donors and cancer patients. Sequencing used immunoSEQ multiplex PCR; TCRdb keeps in-frame clones, though not all of them. The sample consists of about 130,000 clones, around 94% of them appearing once. Input material: PBMCs. These receptors were obtained from an elderly man with head and neck cancer.

Details on this clone: Other nucleotide sequences in the sample specify the same CDR3. The chain combines TRBV6-5 with TRBJ2-7; TRBD1 matches 7 bases. Germline V gives CDR1 MNHEY, CDR2 SVGAGI. This CDR3 comprises 15 residues. The J segment lost 0 bases and the V segment lost 0 bases, leaving 2 bases of the junction unmatched. This CDR3 reads CASSYSRDSSYEQYF. The CDR3 DNA sequence: TGTGCCAGCAGTTACTCGAGGGACAGCTCCTACGAGCAGTACTTC.

This chain links TRBV5-1 with TRBJ2-7; TRBD2 matches 10 bases. J lost 4 bases, V lost 2 bases, and 6 bases had no gene match. The V gene's germline CDR1 is SGHRS and CDR2 YFSETQ. The CDR3 runs to 15 residues. CDR3 coding DNA: TGCGCCAGCAGCTTTGGACTAGCGGATTTTTACGAGCAGTACTTC. Translating it yields CASSFGLADFYEQYF.

In nucleotides, the CDR3 is TGCGCCAGCAGCCCGGGGACAGGGGAGATCTATGGCTACACCTTC. It specifies CASSPGTGEIYGYTF. The chain couples TRBV5-1 to TRBJ1-2; TRBD1 agrees at 10 bases. Germline V CDR1 and CDR2: SGHRS, YFSETQ. V was pared by 4 bases and J by 4 bases, with 7 bases of the junction left unmatched. The CDR3 is 15 residues long.

The chain uses TRBV5-4 and TRBJ1-5; D is uncertain. The germline V and J ends were trimmed by 0 bases and 10 bases, with 8 bases remaining between them. CDR1 and CDR2 (germline): SGHNT, YYREEE (reference sequence). The CDR3 runs to 12 residues. CDR3 sequence (DNA): TGTGCCAGCAGCTTGGGTTCGGGCCCCCAGCATTTT. Its translation: CASSLGSGPQHF.

The gene calls are TRBV25-1 and TRBJ2-5; D may be TRBD1 (5 bases). The CDR3 has 13 residues. Trimming shortened V by 10 bases and J by 5 bases, and 17 bases separated the two germline ends. Germline V gene data show CDR1 as MGHDK and CDR2 as SYGVNS. The chain's CDR3 is CATEAGYRETQYF. CDR3 bases: TGTGCCACCGAGGCAGGGTATAGGGAGACCCAGTACTTC.

The chain carries TRBV27 and TRBJ1-4; 9 nucleotides align to TRBD1. The germline gives CDR1 MNHEY, CDR2 SMNVEV (reference sequence). The CDR3 has 15 residues. V lost 6 bases, J lost 3 bases, and 5 bases stayed unmatched. Written as DNA, the CDR3 is TGTGCCAGCAGCCTACAGGGGGCAGCTAATGAAAAACTGTTTTTT. It encodes CASSLQGAANEKLFF.

V is TRBV10-3 and J is TRBJ1-1, with unresolved D. V was clipped by 5 bases and J by 5 bases, with 9 bases between them. The CDR3 is 12 residues long. Germline V gives CDR1 ENHRY, CDR2 SYGVKD. As DNA, the CDR3 is TGTGCCATCAGTCTGACTGCAACTGAAGCTTTCTTT. Protein product: CAISLTATEAFF.

This chain connects TRBV15 to TRBJ1-4, with no clear D. The CDR3 spans 16 residues. V lost 8 bases to trimming and J lost 4 bases, with 20 bases between them. The germline gives CDR1 LNHNV, CDR2 YYDKDF (reference sequence). The CDR3 nucleotides read TGTGCCACCGGGTCCCAGCAACAATATTATAATGAAAAACTGTTTTTT. It specifies CATGSQQQYYNEKLFF.

The V and J genes are TRBV3-1 (or the pseudogene TRBV3-2) and TRBJ1-2; D is uncertain. Germline assignment: CDR1 LGHDT and CDR2 YNNKEL (reference sequence). Trimming removed 0 bases from V and 7 bases from J, with 15 bases in between. The CDR3 contains 15 residues. CDR3 DNA: TGTGCCAGCAGCCAAGAAGGACCTAAAAAGAGTGGCTACACCTTC. This gives the protein CASSQEGPKKSGYTF.

The chain is built from TRBV15 and TRBJ2-1, with D uncertain. Germline V gene data show CDR1 as LNHNV and CDR2 as YYDKDF (reference sequence). The V end lost 1 base, the J end lost 4 bases, and 8 bases lay between the germline ends. There are 14 residues in the CDR3. The CDR3 region has the DNA TGTGCCACCAGCAGAGGCCTGGAGTACAATGAGCAGTTCTTC. Protein: CATSRGLEYNEQFF. The full variable domain, in which reference TRBV15 and TRBJ2-1 provide the parts outside the CDR3, is DAMVIQNPRYQVTQFGKPVTLSCSQTLNHNVMYWYQQKSSQAPKLLFHYYDKDFNNEADTPDNFQSRRPNTSFCFLDIRSPGLGDTAMYLCATSRGLEYNEQFFGPGTRLTVL.